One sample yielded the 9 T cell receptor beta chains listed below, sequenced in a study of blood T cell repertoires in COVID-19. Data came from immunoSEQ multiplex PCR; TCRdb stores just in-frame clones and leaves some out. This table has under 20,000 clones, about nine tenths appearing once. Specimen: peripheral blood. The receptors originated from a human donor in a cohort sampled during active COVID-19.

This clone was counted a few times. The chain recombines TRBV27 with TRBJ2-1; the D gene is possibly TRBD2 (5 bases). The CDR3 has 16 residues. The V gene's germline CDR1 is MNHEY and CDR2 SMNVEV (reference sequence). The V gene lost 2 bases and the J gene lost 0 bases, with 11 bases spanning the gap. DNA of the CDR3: TGTGCCAGCAGTTTAATGCGGGCGAGCTCCTACAATGAGCAGTTCTTC. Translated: CASSLMRASSYNEQFF.

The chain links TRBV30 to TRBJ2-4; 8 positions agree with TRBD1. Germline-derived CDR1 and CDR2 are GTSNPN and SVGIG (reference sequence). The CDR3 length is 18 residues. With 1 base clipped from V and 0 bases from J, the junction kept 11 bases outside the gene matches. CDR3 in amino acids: CAWSGDRNLALAKNIQYF. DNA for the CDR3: TGTGCCTGGAGTGGGGACAGGAACCTGGCCCTAGCCAAAAACATTCAGTACTTC.

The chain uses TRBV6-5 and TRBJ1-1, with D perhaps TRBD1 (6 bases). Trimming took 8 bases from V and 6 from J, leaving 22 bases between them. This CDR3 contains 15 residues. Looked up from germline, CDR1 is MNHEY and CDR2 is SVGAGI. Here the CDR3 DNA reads TGTGCCAGCCCACTGGTTTCGGGGGGCCGCTCTGAAGCTTTCTTT. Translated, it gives CASPLVSGGRSEAFF.

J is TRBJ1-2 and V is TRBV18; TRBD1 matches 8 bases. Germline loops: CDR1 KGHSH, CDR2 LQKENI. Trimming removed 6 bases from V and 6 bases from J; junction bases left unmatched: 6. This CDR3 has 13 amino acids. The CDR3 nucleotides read TGTGCCAGCTCGGTGGACAGGGCGCATGGCTACACCTTC. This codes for CASSVDRAHGYTF.

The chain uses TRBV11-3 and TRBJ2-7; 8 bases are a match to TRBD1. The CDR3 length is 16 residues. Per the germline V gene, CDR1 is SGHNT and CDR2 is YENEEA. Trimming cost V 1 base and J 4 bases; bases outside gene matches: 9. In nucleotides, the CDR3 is TGTGCCAGCAGCTTAGGAGTCGGGACAGGACCTTACGAGCAGTACTTC. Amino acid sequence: CASSLGVGTGPYEQYF.

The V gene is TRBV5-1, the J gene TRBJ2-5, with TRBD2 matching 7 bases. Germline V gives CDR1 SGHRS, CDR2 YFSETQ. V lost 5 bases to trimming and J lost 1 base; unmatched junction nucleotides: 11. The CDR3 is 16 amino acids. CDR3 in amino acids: CASSRSGTSAQETQYF. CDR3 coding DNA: TGCGCCAGCAGTCGCAGCGGGACTTCGGCCCAAGAGACCCAGTACTTC.

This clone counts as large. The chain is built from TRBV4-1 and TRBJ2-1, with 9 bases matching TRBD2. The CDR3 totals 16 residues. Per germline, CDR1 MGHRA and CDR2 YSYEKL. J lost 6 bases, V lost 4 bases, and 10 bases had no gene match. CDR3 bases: TGCGCCAGCAGCCCCTCGACTAGCGGCGCCCTCAATGAGCAGTTCTTC. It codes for CASSPSTSGALNEQFF.

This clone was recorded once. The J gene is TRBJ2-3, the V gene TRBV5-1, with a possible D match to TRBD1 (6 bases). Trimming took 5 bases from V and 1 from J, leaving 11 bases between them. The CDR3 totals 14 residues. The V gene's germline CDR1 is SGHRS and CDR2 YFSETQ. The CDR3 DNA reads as TGCGCCAGCAGTACAAAGGGGGGCACAGATACGCAGTATTTT. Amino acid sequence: CASSTKGGTDTQYF.

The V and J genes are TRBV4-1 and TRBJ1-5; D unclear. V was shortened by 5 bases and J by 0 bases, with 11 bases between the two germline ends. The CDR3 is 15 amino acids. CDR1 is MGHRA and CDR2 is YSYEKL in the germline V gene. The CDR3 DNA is TGCGCCAGCAGCTCTTCGCTAAATAGCAATCAGCCCCAGCATTTT. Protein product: CASSSSLNSNQPQHF.